This paragraph covers one T cell receptor beta chain sequence. Some clones are missing from TCRdb's copy, which holds only in-frame ones; the method was immunoSEQ multiplex PCR. The sample records about 190,000 clones, 84% being singletons. The data were taken from a study of blood T cell repertoires in COVID-19. The germline CDR1 and CDR2 sequences are SGHRS and YFSETQ. Germline trimming cut 4 bases from V and 4 bases from J; bases unmatched to any gene: 5. The CDR3 covers 14 residues. This receptor was obtained from a woman in her twenties or thirties who had recovered from COVID-19. The gene calls are TRBV5-1 and TRBJ2-5; 9 bases line up with TRBD1. Sequencing was done on a sample of PBMCs or T cells enriched from blood (not recorded which). The CDR3: CASSRTGVGETQYF. The CDR3 nucleotides read TGCGCCAGCAGCAGGACAGGGGTGGGAGAGACCCAGTACTTC.